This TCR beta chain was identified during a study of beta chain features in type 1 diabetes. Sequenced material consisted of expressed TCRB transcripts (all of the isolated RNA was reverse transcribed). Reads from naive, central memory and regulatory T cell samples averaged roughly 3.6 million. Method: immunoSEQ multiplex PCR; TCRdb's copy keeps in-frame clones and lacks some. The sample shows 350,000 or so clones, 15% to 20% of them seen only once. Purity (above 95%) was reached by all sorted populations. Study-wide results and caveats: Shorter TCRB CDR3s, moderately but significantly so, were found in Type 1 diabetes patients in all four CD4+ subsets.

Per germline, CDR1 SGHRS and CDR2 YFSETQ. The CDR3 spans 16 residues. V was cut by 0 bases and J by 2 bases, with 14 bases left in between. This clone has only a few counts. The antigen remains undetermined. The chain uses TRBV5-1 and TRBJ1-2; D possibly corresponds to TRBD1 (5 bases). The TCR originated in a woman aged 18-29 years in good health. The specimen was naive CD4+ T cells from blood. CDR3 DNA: TGCGCCAGCAGCTTGGCCCCGGGACTTATGAACTATGGCTACACCTTC. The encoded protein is CASSLAPGLMNYGYTF.